These 28 T cell receptor beta chains originate from one sample sequenced in a study of CD8 T cells in Susac syndrome. Reverse transcription of about 0.45 to 1 ug RNA was carried out with random hexamers. TCRdb re-derived calls from the immunoSEQ multiplex PCR reads in MiXCR, one entry per CDR3 protein. The sample yields about 400,000 distinct CDR3 sequences, approximately 89% seen once. Sequencing input: CD8+ T cells from PBMCs. These TCRs come from a human donor with multiple sclerosis.

J is TRBJ2-1 and V is TRBV6-5, with D uncertain. Germline V gives CDR1 MNHEY, CDR2 SVGAGI. Deletions cut 6 bases from V and 12 bases from J, with 12 bases between. The CDR3 is 11 amino acids. The CDR3 DNA sequence: TGTGCCAGCAGCCACGGGTGGGGGCAGTTCTTC. Residues: CASSHGWGQFF.

The chain uses TRBV30 and TRBJ2-7, with D maybe TRBD2 (5 bases). V gave up 0 bases and J gave up 4 bases, with 7 bases separating them. Germline V gene lookup returns CDR1 GTSNPN and CDR2 SVGIG (reference sequence). The CDR3 loop spans 12 amino acids. DNA for the CDR3: TGTGCCTGGAGTGTAGCGGTTTACGAGCAGTACTTC. It specifies CAWSVAVYEQYF.

This chain uses TRBV19 with TRBJ1-1, with a possible D match to TRBD1 (6 bases). V dropped 7 bases and J dropped 8 bases, with 11 bases sitting between them. Germline lookup yields CDR1 LNHDA and CDR2 SQIVND (reference sequence). The CDR3 consists of 11 residues. In DNA, the CDR3 is TGTGCCAGTAAACAGGGCCGAGAAGCTTTCTTT. Translated: CASKQGREAFF.

This sequence joins TRBV28 and TRBJ2-5, with 8 nucleotides matching TRBD1. Looked up from germline, CDR1 is MDHEN and CDR2 is SYDVKM. Trimming took 5 bases from V and 5 from J; bases not matched to a gene: 7. CDR3 size: 14 residues. This chain's CDR3 is CASSVQGAGETQYF. The CDR3 DNA sequence: TGTGCCAGCAGTGTGCAGGGGGCTGGGGAGACCCAGTACTTC.

The genes are TRBV19 and TRBJ2-7; D unclear. Germline CDR1 is LNHDA and CDR2 is SQIVND (reference sequence). This CDR3 is built from 15 residues. Trimming took 0 bases from V and 3 from J, leaving 12 bases between them. The CDR3 DNA follows: TGTGCCAGTAGTATAGACGTCGGTACCTACTACGAGCAGTACTTC. It specifies CASSIDVGTYYEQYF.

The chain recombines TRBV4-1 with TRBJ2-5, with D unresolved. The V and J ends lost 2 bases and 4 bases respectively, with 8 bases between them. The CDR3 consists of 13 residues. Germline CDR1 is MGHRA and CDR2 is YSYEKL. The CDR3 DNA is TGCGCCAGCAGCCAATTGCCCGGAGAGACCCAGTACTTC. Protein sequence: CASSQLPGETQYF.

The chain links TRBV30 to TRBJ1-1; D gene ambiguous. Germline loops: CDR1 GTSNPN, CDR2 SVGIG (reference sequence). V lost 5 bases to trimming and J lost 1 base, with 11 bases between them. This CDR3 is 13 amino acids long. The chain's CDR3 is CAWDLLGNTEAFF. The CDR3, as DNA: TGTGCCTGGGATCTCCTCGGGAACACTGAAGCTTTCTTT.

The rearrangement links TRBV5-6 to TRBJ2-2; no clear D. The CDR3 has 16 residues. CDR1 SGHDT and CDR2 YYEEEE come from the germline V gene. The V gene lost 3 bases and the J gene lost 3 bases, with 15 bases spanning the gap. CDR3 protein: CASSSDGHPDTGELFF. The CDR3, as DNA: TGTGCCAGCAGCTCGGATGGGCATCCGGACACCGGGGAGCTGTTTTTT. Looking up the rest from reference TRBV5-6 and TRBJ2-2 gives the full variable domain: DAGVTQSPTHLIKTRGQQVTLRCSPKSGHDTVSWYQQALGQGPQFIFQYYEEEERQRGNFPDRFSGHQFPNYSSELNVNALLLGDSALYLCASSSDGHPDTGELFFGEGSRLTVL.

The rearrangement uses TRBV27 and TRBJ2-1; 9 nucleotides align to TRBD1. Trimming removed 8 bases from V and 9 bases from J; junction bases left unmatched: 11. The CDR3 contains 14 residues. Germline CDR1 and CDR2: MNHEY and SMNVEV (reference sequence). CDR3 loop: CASGTGGVRIEQFF. The CDR3 DNA follows: TGTGCCAGCGGTACAGGGGGCGTTAGAATTGAGCAGTTCTTC.

This chain uses TRBV29-1 with TRBJ1-2; D is ambiguous. Trimming took 0 bases from V and 8 from J, leaving 13 bases between them. The germline V gene has CDR1 SQVTM and CDR2 ANQGSEA. The CDR3 has 13 residues. The CDR3, as DNA: TGCAGCGTTGAAGACACAGAGTATGGAGGCTACACCTTC. Amino acids: CSVEDTEYGGYTF. Full variable domain (rest looked up from reference TRBV29-1 and TRBJ1-2): SAVISQKPSRDICQRGTSLTIQCQVDSQVTMMFWYRQQPGQSLTLIATANQGSEATYESGFVIDKFPISRPNLTFSTLTVSNMSPEDSSIYLCSVEDTEYGGYTFGSGTRLTVV.

The V call is TRBV5-1, the J call TRBJ2-7; no clear D gene. The CDR3 is made up of 13 amino acids. The germline V and J ends were trimmed by 4 bases and 3 bases, with 11 bases remaining between them. Germline CDR1 and CDR2: SGHRS and YFSETQ. Here the CDR3 reads CASSNSYDYEQYF. The DNA for the CDR3 is TGCGCCAGCAGCAACTCCTACGACTACGAGCAGTACTTC.

V usage is TRBV28 and J usage is TRBJ1-1; D might be TRBD1 (5 bases). The CDR3 sequence is 14 residues long. Germline CDR1 MDHEN, CDR2 SYDVKM. V was cut by 6 bases and J by 6 bases, with 17 bases left in between. The CDR3 DNA reads as TGTGCCAGCAGCATGGGACTTTCCGGGGCTGAAGCTTTCTTT. This sequence encodes CASSMGLSGAEAFF.

This clonotype was found once. CDR3 sequence: CASSPSGGQNTEAFF. In DNA form, the CDR3 reads TGTGCCAGCTCACCCTCAGGCGGTCAGAACACTGAAGCTTTCTTT. This sequence joins TRBV18 and TRBJ1-1; the D is unclear. CDR3 length: 15 residues. V lost 3 bases and J lost 1, with 12 bases in between. Germline V gives CDR1 KGHSH, CDR2 LQKENI.

About this clonotype: At one end the junction does not follow the germline gene, possibly because of a read error. This chain joins TRBV27 and TRBJ2-3; 9 nucleotides line up with TRBD1. Germline V gene sequence: CDR1 MNHEY, CDR2 SMNVEV (reference sequence). This CDR3 contains 14 residues. The CDR3 loop reads CASTITGGTDTQYF. As DNA, the CDR3 is TGTGCCAGCACCATCACAGGGGGCACGGATACGCAGTATTTT.

V usage is TRBV9 and J usage is TRBJ2-3; 12 nucleotides line up with TRBD2. The CDR3 covers 16 residues. V dropped 3 bases and J dropped 6; count of bases not matched to a gene: 8. Germline loops: CDR1 SGDLS, CDR2 YYNGEE. The DNA of the CDR3 is TGTGCCAGCAGCGAGTCTAGCGGGAGGGCCACGGATACGCAGTATTTT. Translated: CASSESSGRATDTQYF.

This rearrangement joins TRBV27 to TRBJ1-2; 9 bases fit TRBD1. This CDR3 contains 17 residues. Germline values: CDR1 MNHEY, CDR2 SMNVEV (reference sequence). J was trimmed by 1 base and V by 0 bases; bases with no gene match: 6. The CDR3 region is CASSLSGQGSNNYGYTF. For the CDR3, the DNA is TGTGCCAGCAGTTTATCAGGACAGGGGTCGAATAACTATGGCTACACCTTC.

The CDR3 protein is CASGSGTGTEKLFF. The CDR3 coding sequence is TGCGCCAGCGGGAGCGGGACAGGGACTGAAAAACTGTTTTTT. The chain couples TRBV5-1 to TRBJ1-4; 9 bases are shared with TRBD1. There are 14 residues in the CDR3. In germline, CDR1 is SGHRS, CDR2 YFSETQ. Losses at the gene ends were 7 bases for V and 7 bases for J; bases not matched to a gene: 8.

This chain connects TRBV12-3 or TRBV12-4 to TRBJ2-7, with D tentatively TRBD1 (5 bases). Trimming pared 7 bases from V and 2 bases from J, leaving 12 bases between. This CDR3 contains 13 residues. CDR3 sequence reads: CASTPTGTYEQYF. The CDR3 DNA sequence: TGTGCCAGCACTCCTACAGGAACCTACGAGCAGTACTTC.

This clonotype was observed a single time. This rearrangement joins TRBV27 to TRBJ2-7; 9 bases fit TRBD1. Germline CDR1 reads MNHEY; CDR2 reads SMNVEV (reference sequence). CDR3 length equals 14 residues. J was trimmed by 9 bases and V by 5 bases; bases with no gene match: 11. The CDR3 nucleotides are TGTGCCAGCAGTGTAACAGGGGGCGTATCTGGGCAGTACTTC. Amino acids: CASSVTGGVSGQYF.

This chain connects TRBV7-2 to TRBJ1-2; D remains unclear. Trimming removed 1 base at V and 3 bases at J, with 9 bases between. This CDR3 region has 14 residues. Germline V lookup: CDR1 SGHTA, CDR2 FQGNSA. DNA for the CDR3: TGTGCCAGCAGCTTAGAGCGGTTCCACTATGGCTACACCTTC. Its protein is CASSLERFHYGYTF.

This chain uses TRBV6-2 or TRBV6-3 with TRBJ2-7, with D maybe TRBD1 (5 bases). Between the trimmed V and J ends, which lost 6 bases and 6 bases, there was a span of 15 bases. This CDR3 contains 13 residues. Germline V gene data show CDR1 as MNHEY and CDR2 as SVGEGT. The CDR3 DNA is TGTGCCAGCAGAAGTCAGGGATACGGCGAGCAGTACTTC. Translating gives CASRSQGYGEQYF.

The genes are TRBV4-1 and TRBJ1-1; D remains ambiguous. V was cut by 3 bases and J by 5 bases, with 19 bases left in between. Per the germline V gene, CDR1 is MGHRA and CDR2 is YSYEKL. This CDR3 contains 16 residues. CDR3: CASSHSFQVASTEAFF. The CDR3 DNA reads as TGCGCCAGCAGCCATAGCTTTCAAGTGGCCAGTACTGAAGCTTTCTTT.

The V gene is TRBV6-1, the J gene TRBJ2-5, with 10 bases lining up with TRBD2. Germline CDR1 MNHNS, CDR2 SASEGT. CDR3 length: 15 amino acids. The V and J ends lost 7 bases and 5 bases, in that order; junction bases with no gene match: 10. CDR3 residues: CASTLAGGILETQYF. CDR3 in DNA: TGTGCCAGCACTTTAGCGGGAGGTATCCTGGAGACCCAGTACTTC.

CDR3 protein: CASSPQGAGNTEAFF. CDR3 in DNA: TGTGCCAGCAGCCCACAGGGGGCGGGGAACACTGAAGCTTTCTTT. V is TRBV11-2 and J is TRBJ1-1; 9 bases match TRBD1. Looked up from germline, CDR1 is SGHAT and CDR2 is FQNNGV. With V trimmed by 5 bases and J by 1 base, 5 bases remained unmatched. The CDR3 extends over 15 amino acids.

This clonotype is a singleton in its sample. The V gene is TRBV27, the J gene TRBJ2-6, with D uncertain. Germline CDR1 and CDR2: MNHEY and SMNVEV (reference sequence). The CDR3 extends over 14 amino acids. Trimming pared 4 bases from V and 0 bases from J, leaving 4 bases between. The chain's CDR3 is CASSYFSGANVLTF. The CDR3 nucleotides read TGTGCCAGCAGTTATTTCTCTGGGGCCAACGTCCTGACTTTC.

This clonotype has just one count. The rearrangement joins TRBV7-3 to TRBJ2-3; D is ambiguous. This CDR3 is built from 15 residues. Germline V gene lookup returns CDR1 SGHTA and CDR2 FQGTGA. V lost 1 base and J 4 bases, leaving 12 bases between the germline ends. The CDR3 DNA reads as TGTGCCAGCAGCTTAATAGGGCTAGATTCAGATACGCAGTATTTT. This translates into CASSLIGLDSDTQYF.

This chain links TRBV5-4 with TRBJ1-4; TRBD1 might be the D (6 bases). V was clipped by 4 bases and J by 8 bases, with 18 bases between them. Germline CDR1 SGHNT, CDR2 YYREEE (reference sequence). The CDR3 consists of 15 residues. This CDR3 is CASSLLDSEEEKLFF. As DNA, the CDR3 is TGTGCCAGCAGCCTACTGGACAGCGAAGAGGAAAAACTGTTTTTT.

The chain uses TRBV7-9 and TRBJ2-5; no clear D gene. The germline gives CDR1 SEHNR, CDR2 FQNEAQ (reference sequence). Trimming left V 6 bases short and J 2 bases short, with 19 bases between. The CDR3 is 16 residues long. In nucleotides, the CDR3 is TGTGCCAGCAGTCTCTTCGGCCAGGACCGACAAGAGACCCAGTACTTC. Translated, it gives CASSLFGQDRQETQYF.